This T cell receptor (beta chain) was observed in a study of OX40 agonist ivuxolimab in advanced cancers. Overall study: Ivuxolimab, an agonistic anti-OX40 (CD134) antibody, was given to patients. Previous treatment with anti-PD-1, anti-PD-L1 or anti-CTLA-4 therapy was allowed; under 50% had received some.

For this clone: Antigen: not known.

Study results and limitations: Some of the nonresponding patients also showed low levels of normalized T-cell clonal expansion.

This table comes from immunoSEQ multiplex PCR, and its TCRdb copy is limited to in-frame clones, with some not included. Among approximately 60,000 clones listed, roughly nine tenths were seen once. Germline V gene lookup returns CDR1 MNHNS and CDR2 SASEGT. V lost 4 bases, J lost 1 base, and 11 bases lay in between. This CDR3 spans 15 amino acids. The V call is TRBV6-1, the J call TRBJ2-1; a weak D match, TRBD2 (5 bases). The clonotype originates from an adult with an advanced solid tumor such as melanoma, head and neck, liver or kidney cancer. The source was CD4+ or CD8+ T cells sorted from blood, collected in a trial of the OX40 agonist ivuxolimab. CDR3 in DNA: TGTGCCAGCAGTGGCCGGGGTCAGTCCTACAATGAGCAGTTCTTC. The encoded protein is CASSGRGQSYNEQFF.